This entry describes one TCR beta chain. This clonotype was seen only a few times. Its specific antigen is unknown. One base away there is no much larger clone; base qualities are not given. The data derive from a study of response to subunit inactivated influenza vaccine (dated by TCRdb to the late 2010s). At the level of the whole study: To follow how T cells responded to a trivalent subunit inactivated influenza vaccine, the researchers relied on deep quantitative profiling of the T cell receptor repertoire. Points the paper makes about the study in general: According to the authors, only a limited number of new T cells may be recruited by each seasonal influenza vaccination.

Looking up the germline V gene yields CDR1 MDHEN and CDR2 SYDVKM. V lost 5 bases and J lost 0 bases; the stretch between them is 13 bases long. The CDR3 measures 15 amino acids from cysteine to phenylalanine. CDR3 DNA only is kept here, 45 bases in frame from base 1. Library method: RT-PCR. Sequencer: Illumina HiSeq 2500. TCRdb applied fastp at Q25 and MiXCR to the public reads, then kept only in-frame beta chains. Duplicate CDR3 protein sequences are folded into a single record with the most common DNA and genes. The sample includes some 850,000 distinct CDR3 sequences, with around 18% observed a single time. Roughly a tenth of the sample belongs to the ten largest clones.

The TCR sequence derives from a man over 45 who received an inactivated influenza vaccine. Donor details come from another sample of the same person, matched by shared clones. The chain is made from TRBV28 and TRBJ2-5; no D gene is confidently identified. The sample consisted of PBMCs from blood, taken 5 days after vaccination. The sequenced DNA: TGTGCCAGCAGTACACAGATAAGGTACCAAGAGACCCAGTACTTC. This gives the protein CASSTQIRYQETQYF.